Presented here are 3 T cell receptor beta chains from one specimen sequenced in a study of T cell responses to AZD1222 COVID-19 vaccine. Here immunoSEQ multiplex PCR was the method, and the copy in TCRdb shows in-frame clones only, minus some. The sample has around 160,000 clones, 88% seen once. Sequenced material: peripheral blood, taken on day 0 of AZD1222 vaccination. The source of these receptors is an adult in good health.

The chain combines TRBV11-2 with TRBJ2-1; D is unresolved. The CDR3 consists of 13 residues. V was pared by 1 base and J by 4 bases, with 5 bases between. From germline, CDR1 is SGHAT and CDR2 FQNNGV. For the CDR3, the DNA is TGTGCCAGCAGCTTAGCACTGTACAATGAGCAGTTCTTC. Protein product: CASSLALYNEQFF.

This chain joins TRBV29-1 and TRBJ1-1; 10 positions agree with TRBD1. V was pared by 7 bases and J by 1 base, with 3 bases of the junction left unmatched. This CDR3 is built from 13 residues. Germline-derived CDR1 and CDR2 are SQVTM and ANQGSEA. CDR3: CSARTGGNTEAFF. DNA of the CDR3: TGCAGCGCCCGGACAGGGGGGAACACTGAAGCTTTCTTT.

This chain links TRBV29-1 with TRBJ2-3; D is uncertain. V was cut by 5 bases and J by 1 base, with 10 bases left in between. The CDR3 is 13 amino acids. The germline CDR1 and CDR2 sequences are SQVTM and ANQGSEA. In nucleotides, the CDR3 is TGCAGCGTTACTGGCGTAGGCACAGATACGCAGTATTTT. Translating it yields CSVTGVGTDTQYF.